This T cell receptor (beta chain) was sequenced during a study of blood T cell repertoires in COVID-19. This clone was recorded a few times. Repertoires were generated with immunoSEQ multiplex PCR, while TCRdb's copy carries only in-frame clones and drops some. The sample includes around 700,000 clones, around 89% of them seen just once. The V and J ends lost 0 bases and 3 bases respectively, with 7 bases between them. Germline CDR1 is MRHNA and CDR2 is SNTAGT. This CDR3 has 14 amino acids. The rearrangement links TRBV6-4 to TRBJ2-3, with D possibly being TRBD1 (5 bases). Material for sequencing was peripheral blood. The clonotype comes from a young woman with acute or convalescent COVID-19. CDR3 region: CASSDSGDTDTQYF. The CDR3 DNA reads as TGTGCCAGCAGTGACTCAGGGGATACAGATACGCAGTATTTT.